These 21 T cell receptor beta chains were sequenced from one sample in a study of Tregs in tolerant kidney transplant recipients. Antigens of these TCRs are unknown. Libraries were prepared by immunoSEQ multiplex PCR; TCRdb keeps only in-frame clonotypes and omits some of them. Altogether approximately 17,000 clones are present, about 57% being singletons, with the ten largest covering roughly 3.2%. The sample comprised Tregs from blood cultured with allogeneic cells. These receptors were collected from a human donor in good health.

By its share, this clone is medium-sized. V usage is TRBV6-1 and J usage is TRBJ2-7, with D perhaps matching TRBD2 (5 bases). Germline CDR1 MNHNS, CDR2 SASEGT. The CDR3 has 14 residues. Trimming removed 2 bases from V and 3 bases from J, with 11 bases in between. The CDR3 here is CASSEIRTGYEQYF. Written as DNA, the CDR3 is TGTGCCAGCAGTGAAATACGGACTGGCTACGAGCAGTACTTC.

This clone is medium-sized (0.01 to 0.1%) in the sample. The rearrangement joins TRBV4-2 to TRBJ1-1; D remains ambiguous. Germline CDR1 LGHNA, CDR2 YNFKEQ. The CDR3 spans 14 residues. Trimming cost V 0 bases and J 8 bases, with 13 bases left between them. The CDR3 protein is CASSQDRRGFEAFF. Here the CDR3 DNA reads TGTGCCAGCAGCCAAGATCGGAGAGGATTCGAAGCTTTCTTT.

The chain recombines TRBV19 with TRBJ1-2; possible D gene TRBD1, 5 bases. Trimming took off 4 bases at V and 3 bases at J, with 12 bases between the two ends. The CDR3 sequence is 14 residues long. The germline V gene encodes CDR1 LNHDA and CDR2 SQIVND (reference sequence). CDR3 residues: CASSTSLGDYGYTF. The DNA of the CDR3 is TGTGCCAGTAGTACCTCCCTGGGGGACTATGGCTACACCTTC.

This sequence joins TRBV7-9 and TRBJ2-3; the D gene is possibly TRBD1 (6 bases). This CDR3 has 16 residues. V lost 5 bases and J 3 bases, leaving 18 bases between the germline ends. Germline V gene sequence: CDR1 SEHNR, CDR2 FQNEAQ (reference sequence). CDR3 in amino acids: CASSKRGKMRTDTQYF. CDR3 DNA: TGTGCCAGCAGCAAGAGGGGGAAGATGAGGACAGATACGCAGTATTTT.

The chain recombines TRBV5-1 with TRBJ1-3; no clear D. The V end lost 0 bases, the J end lost 4 bases, and 5 bases lay between the germline ends. The CDR3 consists of 13 residues. Germline values: CDR1 SGHRS, CDR2 YFSETQ. The CDR3, as DNA: TGCGCCAGCAGCTTGGCCCGGGGAAACACCATATATTTT. This codes for CASSLARGNTIYF.

The chain links TRBV5-1 to TRBJ2-5, with 7 nucleotides matching TRBD1. This CDR3 has 14 amino acids. V dropped 4 bases and J dropped 4; count of bases not matched to a gene: 7. Germline lookup yields CDR1 SGHRS and CDR2 YFSETQ. This CDR3 reads CASSPGQVLETQYF. The CDR3 nucleotides are TGCGCCAGCAGCCCAGGACAGGTTCTAGAGACCCAGTACTTC.

In this sample, this clone turned up once. The rearrangement joins TRBV7-3 to TRBJ2-1; TRBD1 agrees at 9 bases. The germline CDR1 and CDR2 sequences are SGHTA and FQGTGA. There are 14 residues in the CDR3. J lost 15 bases, V lost 2 bases, and 11 bases had no gene match. CDR3 sequence reads: CASSLGTGTGSLFF. CDR3 nucleotide sequence: TGTGCCAGCAGCTTAGGGACCGGGACAGGGAGTCTGTTCTTC.

This clone appeared many times. The DNA for the CDR3 is TGTGCCAGCAGTACCCATATGCGGGACAGGGGTCAGCCCCAGCATTTT. This codes for CASSTHMRDRGQPQHF. This rearrangement joins TRBV2 to TRBJ1-5; 10 bases agree with TRBD1. Per the germline V gene, CDR1 is SNHLY and CDR2 is FYNNEI. V trimming: 5 bases; J trimming: 6 bases; junction bases outside the gene matches: 10. The CDR3 loop spans 16 amino acids.

This clone showed up just a few times. The V gene is TRBV19, the J gene TRBJ1-6; TRBD1 matches 10 bases. The CDR3 is 16 residues long. Trimming removed 5 bases from V and 4 bases from J; junction bases left unmatched: 5. The germline V gene encodes CDR1 LNHDA and CDR2 SQIVND (reference sequence). CDR3 in amino acids: CASSLRTGGYNSPLHF. The CDR3 coding sequence is TGTGCCAGTAGTCTCCGGACAGGGGGGTATAATTCACCCCTCCACTTT. The full variable domain, with the rest looked up from reference TRBV19 and TRBJ1-6, is DGGITQSPKYLFRKEGQNVTLSCEQNLNHDAMYWYRQDPGQGLRLIYYSQIVNDFQKGDIAEGYSVSREKKESFPLTVTSAQKNPTAFYLCASSLRTGGYNSPLHFGNGTRLTVT.

The J gene is TRBJ2-5, the V gene TRBV25-1, with TRBD1 matching 10 bases. J was trimmed by 5 bases and V by 4 bases; bases with no gene match: 10. This CDR3 comprises 16 residues. The germline V gene has CDR1 MGHDK and CDR2 SYGVNS. CDR3 nucleotide sequence: TGTGCCAGCAGTGCAAGACAGGGGGCATCCATGGAGACCCAGTACTTC. Translated: CASSARQGASMETQYF.

This clone was recorded many times. The chain is built from TRBV4-2 and TRBJ1-2; D gene uncertain. CDR1 is LGHNA and CDR2 is YNFKEQ in the germline V gene. Trimming stripped 0 bases from V and 5 bases from J, with 10 bases between. The CDR3 contains 14 residues. CDR3 sequence: CASSQDPPEYGYTF. CDR3 DNA: TGTGCCAGCAGCCAAGACCCGCCAGAGTATGGCTACACCTTC.

In the case of this clone: This sample also contains other DNA sequences that code for the same CDR3. The genes are TRBV25-1 and TRBJ1-6; D unclear. CDR3 length: 12 residues. Trimming took 3 bases from V and 7 from J, leaving 4 bases between them. Germline V gene sequence: CDR1 MGHDK, CDR2 SYGVNS. CDR3 bases: TGTGCCAGCAGTGAGGGGAATTCACCCCTCCACTTT. Its translation is CASSEGNSPLHF.

The V and J genes are TRBV9 and TRBJ2-5; the D is unclear. V gave up 2 bases and J gave up 3 bases, with 11 bases separating them. This CDR3 spans 14 amino acids. The germline V gene encodes CDR1 SGDLS and CDR2 YYNGEE. The CDR3 bases are TGTGCCAGCAGCGTTGGGATTGGGGAAGAGACCCAGTACTTC. It specifies CASSVGIGEETQYF.

Here the CDR3 DNA reads TGTGCCAGCAGCTTCAGTAGGTCTTACGAGCAGTACTTC. Encoded protein: CASSFSRSYEQYF. The rearrangement joins TRBV7-8 to TRBJ2-7; D is unresolved. V lost 3 bases and J 4 bases, leaving 10 bases between the germline ends. Germline CDR1 is SGHVS and CDR2 is FQNEAQ. CDR3 length: 13 amino acids.

This clone was counted a few times. This chain links TRBV7-3 with TRBJ2-1, with TRBD2 matching 10 bases. V lost 3 bases to trimming and J lost 9 bases; unmatched junction nucleotides: 5. This CDR3 has 14 residues. Germline V lookup: CDR1 SGHTA, CDR2 FQGTGA. CDR3 nucleotides: TGTGCCAGCAGCTTCAGCGGGGGGGCTGGTGAGCAGTTCTTC. It yields the protein CASSFSGGAGEQFF. The whole variable domain, filled in from reference TRBV7-3 and TRBJ2-1, reads GAGVSQTPSNKVTEKGKYVELRCDPISGHTALYWYRQSLGQGPEFLIYFQGTGAADDSGLPNDRFFAVRPEGSVSTLKIQRTERGDSAVYLCASSFSGGAGEQFFGPGTRLTVL.

This sequence joins TRBV20-1 and TRBJ1-5; no clear D gene. Per germline, CDR1 DFQATT and CDR2 SNEGSKA (reference sequence). The CDR3 sequence is 11 residues long. V was pared by 6 bases and J by 9 bases, with 12 bases between. The chain's CDR3 is CSAKAVGPQHF. CDR3 nucleotides: TGCAGTGCCAAGGCAGTAGGGCCCCAGCATTTT.

This clone has just a few counts. The J gene is TRBJ1-2, the V gene TRBV6-5; D call uncertain. V was clipped by 7 bases and J by 7 bases, with 10 bases between them. The CDR3 has 11 residues. Looked up from germline, CDR1 is MNHEY and CDR2 is SVGAGI. The CDR3 sequence is CASTRGAGYTF. The CDR3 nucleotides read TGTGCCAGCACACGGGGTGCTGGCTACACCTTC.

CDR3 amino acids: CASSTAQGAGYTF. DNA of the CDR3: TGCGCCAGCAGCACGGCACAGGGGGCTGGCTACACCTTC. The V gene is TRBV5-1, the J gene TRBJ1-2; 9 positions match TRBD1. The CDR3 loop spans 13 amino acids. Germline values: CDR1 SGHRS, CDR2 YFSETQ. The trim removed 4 bases at V and 7 bases at J, leaving 5 bases unmatched.

This sequence joins TRBV5-4 and TRBJ2-5, with TRBD1 matching over 7 bases. The V segment lost 0 bases and the J segment 2 bases; nucleotides outside the gene matches: 1. The germline CDR1 and CDR2 sequences are SGHNT and YYREEE (reference sequence). The CDR3 consists of 14 residues. The CDR3 sequence is CASSLADRQETQYF. Here the CDR3 DNA reads TGTGCCAGCAGCTTGGCGGACAGGCAAGAGACCCAGTACTTC.

The table lists this clone with many counts. The CDR3 bases are TGCGCCAGCAGAGCGCGATATGGGGCAGATACGCAGTATTTT. This gives the protein CASRARYGADTQYF. J is TRBJ2-3 and V is TRBV5-1; D is unresolved. The germline V gene encodes CDR1 SGHRS and CDR2 YFSETQ. The length of the CDR3 is 14 residues. V gave up 5 bases and J gave up 4 bases, with 14 bases separating them.

In its sample, this clone was seen once. This rearrangement joins TRBV5-1 to TRBJ1-1; D might be TRBD1 (5 bases). The CDR3 loop spans 14 amino acids. Between the trimmed V and J ends, which lost 4 bases and 4 bases, there was a span of 14 bases. CDR1 and CDR2 from the germline V gene are SGHRS and YFSETQ. The CDR3 is CASSPGDVGTEAFF. The CDR3 DNA is TGCGCCAGCAGCCCGGGGGACGTCGGCACTGAAGCTTTCTTT.